These 21 T cell receptor beta chains were all obtained from the same sample, sequenced in a study of blood T cell repertoires in COVID-19. Repertoires were generated with immunoSEQ multiplex PCR, while TCRdb's copy carries only in-frame clones and drops some. This sample yields about 370,000 clones, of which about 87% are seen a single time; about 10% belongs to the top ten. Material for sequencing was peripheral blood. The receptors derive from a woman aged 25 to 45 with COVID-19, enrolled during active disease.

This chain joins TRBV7-8 and TRBJ2-4, with TRBD2 matching over 7 bases. The CDR3 length is 15 residues. Germline V gives CDR1 SGHVS, CDR2 FQNEAQ. Trimming cost V 5 bases and J 3 bases; bases outside gene matches: 7. The CDR3: CASSLLAGHKNIQYF. CDR3 in DNA: TGTGCCAGCAGCCTATTAGCGGGTCACAAAAACATTCAGTACTTC.

The chain carries TRBV7-2 and TRBJ1-4; possible D gene TRBD1, 5 bases. The CDR3 runs to 14 residues. Trimming pared 2 bases from V and 1 base from J, leaving 5 bases between. Germline loops: CDR1 SGHTA, CDR2 FQGNSA. In DNA form, the CDR3 reads TGTGCCAGCAGCTTACAGGGAACTAATGAAAAACTGTTTTTT. As protein: CASSLQGTNEKLFF.

The chain recombines TRBV20-1 with TRBJ1-2; D gene unclear. CDR1 DFQATT and CDR2 SNEGSKA come from the germline V gene (reference sequence). V was clipped by 7 bases and J by 4 bases, with 4 bases between them. This CDR3 spans 9 amino acids. The CDR3 protein is CSVSYGYTF. Written as DNA, the CDR3 is TGCAGTGTCAGCTATGGCTACACCTTC.

The chain employs TRBV4-1 and TRBJ2-5, with D possibly TRBD2 on 5 matching bases. V was trimmed by 2 bases and J by 0 bases, leaving 7 bases between them. The germline V gene has CDR1 MGHRA and CDR2 YSYEKL. This CDR3 is built from 14 residues. The CDR3 DNA follows: TGCGCCAGCAGCCAAATCGGGAACCAAGAGACCCAGTACTTC. The encoded protein is CASSQIGNQETQYF.

The gene calls are TRBV6-1 and TRBJ2-3; D is unclear. The CDR3 runs to 17 residues. The germline V and J ends were trimmed by 4 bases and 0 bases, with 17 bases remaining between them. Germline CDR1 is MNHNS and CDR2 is SASEGT. The CDR3 loop reads CASSARHGQTSTDTQYF. As DNA, the CDR3 is TGTGCCAGCAGTGCCCGTCACGGTCAAACTAGCACAGATACGCAGTATTTT.

A few counts support this clone. Other DNA sequences in this specimen translate into the identical CDR3. The chain employs TRBV10-1 and TRBJ2-2; TRBD2 might be the D (5 bases). Germline CDR1 WNHNN, CDR2 SYGVQD (reference sequence). Trimming shortened V by 6 bases and J by 1 base, and 12 bases separated the two germline ends. The CDR3 length is 15 residues. Written as DNA, the CDR3 is TGCGCCAGCAGCGGGGTAGCAGGGAACACCGGGGAGCTGTTTTTT. Protein product: CASSGVAGNTGELFF.

The rearrangement links TRBV11-2 to TRBJ2-1; D is possibly TRBD1 (6 bases). The CDR3 has 14 residues. Trimming left V 4 bases short and J 7 bases short, with 14 bases between. Germline CDR1 is SGHAT and CDR2 is FQNNGV. CDR3 region: CASSSGQFGNEQFF. The CDR3, as DNA: TGTGCCAGCAGCTCGGGACAATTTGGAAATGAGCAGTTCTTC.

The rearrangement uses TRBV28 and TRBJ1-1; no clear D. The V end lost 7 bases, the J end lost 11 bases, and 17 bases lay between the germline ends. The CDR3 spans 12 residues. Looked up from germline, CDR1 is MDHEN and CDR2 is SYDVKM. The CDR3 region is CASTLAKVPAFF. The CDR3 nucleotides are TGTGCCAGCACCCTAGCCAAGGTGCCGGCTTTCTTT.

V gene TRBV4-2 combines with J gene TRBJ2-1; 7 bases are a match to TRBD2. Germline V CDR1 and CDR2: LGHNA, YNFKEQ. The CDR3 is 16 residues long. V shed 1 base and J 10 bases; nucleotides not matched to a gene: 13. CDR3 residues: CASSQGGLAAGVEQFF. The CDR3 bases are TGTGCCAGCAGCCAAGGCGGTCTAGCGGCGGGGGTAGAGCAGTTCTTC.

About this clone itself: Different DNA sequences within this sample yield the same CDR3. V gene TRBV11-2 combines with J gene TRBJ2-1, with 11 nucleotides matching TRBD2. Unmatched junction bases numbered 2, after V lost 4 bases and J lost 3 bases. The V gene's germline CDR1 is SGHAT and CDR2 FQNNGV. CDR3 length equals 15 residues. CDR3 nucleotides: TGTGCCAGCAGCTGGGGGACTAGCGGCTACAATGAGCAGTTCTTC. Its protein is CASSWGTSGYNEQFF. Filled out from reference TRBV11-2 and TRBJ2-1, the complete variable domain reads EAGVAQSPRYKIIEKRQSVAFWCNPISGHATLYWYQQILGQGPKLLIQFQNNGVVDDSQLPKDRFSAERLKGVDSTLKIQPAKLEDSAVYLCASSWGTSGYNEQFFGPGTRLTVL.

This clone occurred once. V usage is TRBV4-1 and J usage is TRBJ2-7, with 8 bases that match TRBD1. The CDR3 spans 15 residues. V was pared by 0 bases and J by 4 bases, with 5 bases of the junction left unmatched. Germline CDR1 MGHRA, CDR2 YSYEKL. DNA for the CDR3: TGCGCCAGCAGCCAAGACCCGGGACAGGCATACGAGCAGTACTTC. Encoded protein: CASSQDPGQAYEQYF.

V usage is TRBV5-1 and J usage is TRBJ2-7; TRBD1 agrees at 8 bases. Germline CDR1 and CDR2: SGHRS and YFSETQ. The CDR3 is made up of 14 amino acids. V was clipped by 4 bases and J by 0 bases; unmatched bases: 3. DNA of the CDR3: TGCGCCAGCAGCAGACAGGGGAACTCCTACGAGCAGTACTTC. Protein product: CASSRQGNSYEQYF.

The genes are TRBV5-6 and TRBJ1-2; tentative D call: TRBD1 (5 bases). V was shortened by 6 bases and J by 1 base, with 19 bases between the two germline ends. CDR1 SGHDT and CDR2 YYEEEE come from the germline V gene. CDR3 length: 16 amino acids. The CDR3 region is CASIRHGGLNNYGYTF. In DNA, the CDR3 is TGTGCCAGCATTAGACACGGGGGTCTCAATAACTATGGCTACACCTTC.

J is TRBJ2-2 and V is TRBV5-5, with D uncertain. Germline CDR1 and CDR2: SGHKS and YYEKEE (reference sequence). Trimming removed 0 bases from V and 3 bases from J, with 9 bases in between. This CDR3 is built from 15 residues. The CDR3 loop is CASSLARIDTGELFF. As DNA, the CDR3 is TGTGCCAGCAGCTTGGCCAGGATTGACACCGGGGAGCTGTTTTTT.

V and J are TRBV30 and TRBJ2-3, with TRBD2 matching over 9 bases. The length of the CDR3 is 11 residues. Germline CDR1 GTSNPN, CDR2 SVGIG (reference sequence). Trimming removed 7 bases from V and 6 bases from J; junction bases left unmatched: 2. CDR3 coding DNA: TGTGCCTCCGGACTAGCGGATACGCAGTATTTT. It encodes CASGLADTQYF.

This sequence joins TRBV7-2 and TRBJ2-7; tentatively, D is TRBD2 (6 bases). CDR1 is SGHTA and CDR2 is FQGNSA in the germline V gene. The CDR3 length is 16 residues. The V end was cut by 7 bases, the J end by 4 bases, with 23 bases between. The CDR3 loop reads CASTLHRETGPYEQYF. The CDR3 DNA reads TGTGCCAGCACCCTCCATCGGGAGACTGGACCTTACGAGCAGTACTTC.

This chain connects TRBV10-3 to TRBJ2-6, with TRBD1 matching 8 bases. The CDR3 has 14 amino acids. Looked up from germline, CDR1 is ENHRY and CDR2 is SYGVKD. After removal of 6 bases from V and 2 bases from J, the junction contained 0 bases not matched to a gene. CDR3 sequence reads: CAIRDRAGANVLTF. CDR3 DNA sequence: TGTGCCATCAGGGACAGGGCTGGGGCCAACGTCCTGACTTTC.

The chain is built from TRBV9 and TRBJ2-6; D is possibly TRBD1 (5 bases). This CDR3 comprises 18 residues. Germline values: CDR1 SGDLS, CDR2 YYNGEE. Between the trimmed V and J ends, which lost 0 bases and 0 bases, there was a span of 13 bases. The CDR3 spells CASSVGHRPSSGANVLTF. In DNA, the CDR3 is TGTGCCAGCAGCGTAGGGCACAGGCCTTCCTCTGGGGCCAACGTCCTGACTTTC.

This rearrangement joins TRBV4-1 to TRBJ2-7; 9 bases map to TRBD1. V was clipped by 4 bases and J by 7 bases; unmatched bases: 11. CDR3 size: 15 residues. Germline V gene data show CDR1 as MGHRA and CDR2 as YSYEKL. The DNA for the CDR3 is TGCGCCAGCAGCCTACCGGGACAGGGTGCTGGTGAGCAGTACTTC. Its protein product is CASSLPGQGAGEQYF.

Ten or more counts support this clone. The chain has TRBV29-1 and TRBJ1-1; D perhaps matches TRBD1 (5 bases). Germline lookup yields CDR1 SQVTM and CDR2 ANQGSEA. The CDR3 totals 15 residues. Deletions cut 5 bases from V and 0 bases from J, with 16 bases between. In nucleotides, the CDR3 is TGCAGCGTTATCGGTTCGGCAGGGATGAACACTGAAGCTTTCTTT. This codes for CSVIGSAGMNTEAFF.

J is TRBJ2-3 and V is TRBV6-1; 7 bases align to TRBD2. In germline, CDR1 is MNHNS, CDR2 SASEGT. This CDR3 has 17 amino acids. The V gene end was trimmed by 4 bases and the J gene end by 0 bases; junction bases not matched to a gene: 10. The CDR3 spells CASSGLRDYTSTDTQYF. DNA of the CDR3: TGTGCCAGCAGTGGCCTACGGGACTACACTAGCACAGATACGCAGTATTTT.